What follows are 4 T cell receptor beta chains derived from one specimen sequenced in a study of OX40 agonist ivuxolimab in advanced cancers. Clones were sequenced by immunoSEQ multiplex PCR, and TCRdb holds only the in-frame ones, with some missing. Of 100,000 to 150,000 clones in the sample, around nine tenths are singletons; the top ten hold approximately 0.99%. Source: CD4+ or CD8+ T cells sorted from blood, taken in a trial of the OX40 agonist ivuxolimab. The source is an adult with an advanced solid tumor such as melanoma, head and neck, liver or kidney cancer.

V and J are TRBV29-1 and TRBJ1-1, with D possibly matching TRBD1 (5 bases). V gave up 2 bases and J gave up 5 bases, with 12 bases separating them. The CDR3 extends over 13 amino acids. Germline CDR1 SQVTM, CDR2 ANQGSEA. The CDR3 DNA is TGCAGCGTTGAATCCAGGGCAGGAACTGAAGCTTTCTTT. This codes for CSVESRAGTEAFF. Supplemented by reference TRBV29-1 and TRBJ1-1, the full variable domain reads SAVISQKPSRDICQRGTSLTIQCQVDSQVTMMFWYRQQPGQSLTLIATANQGSEATYESGFVIDKFPISRPNLTFSTLTVSNMSPEDSSIYLCSVESRAGTEAFFGQGTRLTVV.

J is TRBJ1-2 and V is TRBV7-2; D is unclear. The CDR3 has 17 residues. Per the germline V gene, CDR1 is SGHTA and CDR2 is FQGNSA. V was shortened by 2 bases and J by 5 bases, with 21 bases between the two germline ends. The CDR3 nucleotides read TGTGCCAGCAGCTTATTCTCTTCGGCCGGGTCGCCATATGGCTACACCTTC. Translation gives CASSLFSSAGSPYGYTF.

This clone is termed medium-sized. This chain joins TRBV5-4 and TRBJ1-2; unclear D gene. Germline CDR1 is SGHNT and CDR2 is YYREEE (reference sequence). The CDR3 runs 16 residues. Trimming left V 5 bases short and J 6 bases short, with 23 bases between. This chain's CDR3 is CASRDRLEGSKHGYTF. CDR3 in DNA: TGTGCCAGCAGGGATAGACTCGAGGGATCCAAGCATGGCTACACCTTC.

This chain links TRBV18 with TRBJ1-2; 10 bases are shared with TRBD1. The CDR3 is 14 amino acids. The germline CDR1 and CDR2 sequences are KGHSH and LQKENI. J gave up 5 bases and V 3 bases, and 3 bases lay outside the gene matches. The CDR3 loop reads CASSPDRGSYGYTF. The CDR3 nucleotides read TGTGCCAGCTCACCGGACAGGGGGTCGTATGGCTACACCTTC.